One TCR beta chain is described in this entry. What it recognizes is unknown. Nonspecific anti-CD3/anti-CD28 bead stimulation represents the broad CD4+ T cell repertoire. CD4+ T cells upregulating both CD40 ligand and CD69 were sorted as responding cells. Anti-CD28/CD49d costimulation, CD40-blocking antibody and enfuvirtide were given to CD8-depleted PBMCs for less than 20 hours. The data are from a study of persistence of HIV-infected CD4 T cells. Study context: Multiple blood draws of up to about 180 mL, except two donors with single leukapheresis.

The libraries were made with immunoSEQ version 4 in survey mode. Data came from immunoSEQ multiplex PCR; TCRdb stores just in-frame clones and leaves some out. This table holds some 50,000 clones, around 89% found once. The CDR3 has 15 amino acids. Germline V lookup: CDR1 SEHNR, CDR2 FQNEAQ (reference sequence). V was pared by 2 bases and J by 1 base, with 11 bases between. General study findings and limits: Antigen-responding cells were enriched for degenerate expanded CDR3beta sequences.

The clonotype was recovered from an adult woman with HIV who was CMV-seropositive. The chain couples TRBV7-9 to TRBJ1-1; D call uncertain. The sequences come from CD4+ T cells sorted from PBMCs after approximately 19-hour stimulation, collected from a patient who received antiretroviral therapy. The CDR3 reads CASSLTEPRNTEAFF. The CDR3 coding sequence is TGTGCCAGCAGCTTAACCGAGCCAAGGAACACTGAAGCTTTCTTT.